A single TCR beta chain is shown here with its context. Its antigen is unidentified. Germline CDR1 and CDR2: MDHEN and SYDVKM. V lost 8 bases to trimming and J lost 6 bases, with 8 bases between them. CDR3 size: 11 residues. Amplification used 60 Vbeta primers and 13 Jbeta primers. Profiling relied on immunoSEQ multiplex PCR, and the TCRdb table lists in-frame clones only, not all of them. The data contain 110,000 to 150,000 clones, roughly four fifths of them singletons. The entry originates in a study of cytomegalovirus exposure and HLA in healthy donors. Study background: Earlier, approximately 110 million unique TCR beta sequences were recovered from roughly 200 million T cells by an analysis.

Study-level findings and limits: TRBV6-2, TRBV6-3 and other indistinguishable V segments were excluded.

This chain joins TRBV28 and TRBJ1-5; D gene uncertain. Sequenced material: PBMCs. This TCR derives from a male donor in good health and CMV-seronegative. CDR3 protein: CASSNVQPQHF. As DNA, the CDR3 is TGTGCCAGCTCTAATGTTCAGCCCCAGCATTTT.